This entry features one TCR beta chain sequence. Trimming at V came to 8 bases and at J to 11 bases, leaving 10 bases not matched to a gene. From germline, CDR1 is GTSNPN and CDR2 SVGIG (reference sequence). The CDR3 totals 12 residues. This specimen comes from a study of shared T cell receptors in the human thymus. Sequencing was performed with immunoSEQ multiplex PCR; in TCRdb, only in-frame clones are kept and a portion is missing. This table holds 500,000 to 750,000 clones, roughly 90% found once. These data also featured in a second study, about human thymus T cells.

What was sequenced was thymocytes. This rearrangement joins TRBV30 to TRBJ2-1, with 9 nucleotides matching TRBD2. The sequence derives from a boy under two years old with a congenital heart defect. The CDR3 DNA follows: TGTGCCACTGTAGCGGGAGTGGTACAGCAGTTCTTC. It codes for CATVAGVVQQFF.